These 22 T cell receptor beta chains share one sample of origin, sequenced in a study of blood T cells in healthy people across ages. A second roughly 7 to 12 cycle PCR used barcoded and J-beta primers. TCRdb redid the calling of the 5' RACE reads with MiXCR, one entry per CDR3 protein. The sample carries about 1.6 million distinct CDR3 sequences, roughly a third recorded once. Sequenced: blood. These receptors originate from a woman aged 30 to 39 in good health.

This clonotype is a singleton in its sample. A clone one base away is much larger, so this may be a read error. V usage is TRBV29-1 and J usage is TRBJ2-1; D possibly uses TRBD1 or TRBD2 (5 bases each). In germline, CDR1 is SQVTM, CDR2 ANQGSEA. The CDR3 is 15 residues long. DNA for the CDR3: TGCAGCGTTGAGGGGACGGCAAACTCCTGCAATGAGCAGTTCTTC. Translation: CSVEGTANSCNEQFF.

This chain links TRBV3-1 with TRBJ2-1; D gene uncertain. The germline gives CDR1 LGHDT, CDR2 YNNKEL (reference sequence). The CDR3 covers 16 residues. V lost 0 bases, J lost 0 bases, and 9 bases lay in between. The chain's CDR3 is CASSQDDYPSYNEQFF. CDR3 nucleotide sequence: TGTGCCAGCAGCCAAGATGATTACCCCTCCTACAATGAGCAGTTCTTC.

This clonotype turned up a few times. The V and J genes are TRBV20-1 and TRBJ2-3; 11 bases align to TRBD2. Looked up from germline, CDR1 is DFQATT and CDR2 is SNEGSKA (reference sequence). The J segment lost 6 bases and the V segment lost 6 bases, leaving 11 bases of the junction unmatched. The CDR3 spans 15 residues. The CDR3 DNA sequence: TGCAGTGCCAAAGCCCCTAGCGGGGGGTGGGATACGCAGTATTTT. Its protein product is CSAKAPSGGWDTQYF.

The CDR3: CASSPKGASSYNEQFF. The CDR3 bases are TGTGCCAGCAGCCCCAAGGGGGCTAGCTCCTACAATGAGCAGTTCTTC. The chain combines TRBV7-9 with TRBJ2-1, with 7 bases identical to TRBD1. This CDR3 is 16 amino acids long. Germline V gene sequence: CDR1 SEHNR, CDR2 FQNEAQ (reference sequence). Trimming removed 5 bases from V and 0 bases from J; junction bases left unmatched: 7.

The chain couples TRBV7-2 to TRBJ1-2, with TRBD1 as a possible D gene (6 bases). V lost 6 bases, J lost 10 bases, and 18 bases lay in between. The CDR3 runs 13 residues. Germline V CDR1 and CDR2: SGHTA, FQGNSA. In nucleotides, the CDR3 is TGTGCCAGCAGTGAAACAGGGTCTGCTGACTACACCTTC. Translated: CASSETGSADYTF.

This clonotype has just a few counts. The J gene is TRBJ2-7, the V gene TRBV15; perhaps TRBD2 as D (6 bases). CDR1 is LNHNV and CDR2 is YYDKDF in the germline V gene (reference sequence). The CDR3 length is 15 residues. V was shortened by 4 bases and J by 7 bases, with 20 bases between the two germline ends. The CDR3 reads CATSTLGREYEEQYF. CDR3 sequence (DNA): TGTGCCACCAGCACTCTGGGGCGGGAATACGAAGAGCAGTACTTC.

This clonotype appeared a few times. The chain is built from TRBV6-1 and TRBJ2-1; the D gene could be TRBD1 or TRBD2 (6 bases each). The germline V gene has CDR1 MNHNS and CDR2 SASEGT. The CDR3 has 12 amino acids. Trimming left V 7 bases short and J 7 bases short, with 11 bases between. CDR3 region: CASKGGPNEQFF. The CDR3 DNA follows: TGTGCCAGCAAAGGGGGGCCTAATGAGCAGTTCTTC.

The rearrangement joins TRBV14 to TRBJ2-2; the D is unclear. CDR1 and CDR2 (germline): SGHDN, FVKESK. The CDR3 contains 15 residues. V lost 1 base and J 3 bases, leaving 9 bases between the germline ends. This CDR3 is CASSQGFRYTGELFF. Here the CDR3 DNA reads TGTGCCAGCAGCCAAGGATTCCGGTACACCGGGGAGCTGTTTTTT.

CDR3 residues: CASRSREGNQPQHF. The CDR3 DNA sequence: TGTGCCAGCAGAAGCAGGGAAGGGAATCAGCCCCAGCATTTT. The chain carries TRBV2 and TRBJ1-5; D might be TRBD1 (5 bases). The CDR3 length is 14 residues. Trimming took off 6 bases at V and 4 bases at J, with 13 bases between the two ends. The germline V gene encodes CDR1 SNHLY and CDR2 FYNNEI.

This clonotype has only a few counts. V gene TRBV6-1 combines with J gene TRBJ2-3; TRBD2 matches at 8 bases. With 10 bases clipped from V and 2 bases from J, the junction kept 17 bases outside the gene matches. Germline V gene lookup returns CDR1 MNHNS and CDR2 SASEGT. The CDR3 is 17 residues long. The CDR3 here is CATQGSRAGANTDTQYF. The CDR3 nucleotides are TGTGCCACCCAGGGCTCTCGAGCGGGAGCGAACACAGATACGCAGTATTTT.

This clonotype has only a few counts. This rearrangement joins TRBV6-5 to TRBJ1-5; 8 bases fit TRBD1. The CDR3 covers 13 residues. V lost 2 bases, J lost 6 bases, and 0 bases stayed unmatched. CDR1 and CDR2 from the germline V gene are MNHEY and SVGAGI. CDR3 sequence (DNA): TGTGCCAGCAGTTACGGGACAGGTCAGCCCCAGCATTTT. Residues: CASSYGTGQPQHF.

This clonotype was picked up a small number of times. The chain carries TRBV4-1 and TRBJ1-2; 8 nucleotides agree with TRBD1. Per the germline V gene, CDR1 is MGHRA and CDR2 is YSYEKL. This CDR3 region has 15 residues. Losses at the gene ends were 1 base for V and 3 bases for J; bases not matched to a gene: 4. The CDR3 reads CASSQVADRDYGYTF. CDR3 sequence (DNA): TGCGCCAGCAGCCAAGTAGCGGACAGGGACTATGGCTACACCTTC.

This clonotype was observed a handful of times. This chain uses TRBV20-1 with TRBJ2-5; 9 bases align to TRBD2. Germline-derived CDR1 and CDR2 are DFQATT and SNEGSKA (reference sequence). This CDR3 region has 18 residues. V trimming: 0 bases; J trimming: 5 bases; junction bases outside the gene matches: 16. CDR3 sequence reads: CSARDTQGIAGVGETQYF. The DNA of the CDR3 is TGCAGTGCTAGAGATACCCAGGGGATAGCGGGAGTCGGGGAGACCCAGTACTTC.

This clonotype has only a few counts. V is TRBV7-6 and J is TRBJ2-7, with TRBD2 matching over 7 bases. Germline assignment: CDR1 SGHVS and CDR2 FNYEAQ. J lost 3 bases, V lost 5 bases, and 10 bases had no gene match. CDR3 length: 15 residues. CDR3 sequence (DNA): TGTGCCAGCAGCCCAGGGACTACCGGGCTCTACGAGCAGTACTTC. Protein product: CASSPGTTGLYEQYF.

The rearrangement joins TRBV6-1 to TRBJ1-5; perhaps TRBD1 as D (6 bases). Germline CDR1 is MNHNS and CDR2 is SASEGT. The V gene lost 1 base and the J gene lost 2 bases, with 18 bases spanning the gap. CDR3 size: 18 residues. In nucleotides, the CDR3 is TGTGCCAGCAGTGAAGTGGTCCGGACAGCAACGCGCAATCAGCCCCAGCATTTT. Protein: CASSEVVRTATRNQPQHF.

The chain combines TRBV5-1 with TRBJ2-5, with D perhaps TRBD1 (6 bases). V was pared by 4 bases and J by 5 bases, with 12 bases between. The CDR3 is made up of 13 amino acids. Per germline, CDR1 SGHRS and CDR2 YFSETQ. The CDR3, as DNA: TGCGCCAGCAGCGAACAGGGTCAGGAGACCCAGTACTTC. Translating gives CASSEQGQETQYF.

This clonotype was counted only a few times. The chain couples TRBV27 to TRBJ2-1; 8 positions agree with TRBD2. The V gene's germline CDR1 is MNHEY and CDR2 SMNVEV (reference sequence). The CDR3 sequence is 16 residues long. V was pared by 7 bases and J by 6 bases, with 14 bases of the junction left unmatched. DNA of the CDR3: TGTGCCAGCATGAAGGTCCCCCGGGAGGGCCGCAATGAGCAGTTCTTC. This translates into CASMKVPREGRNEQFF.

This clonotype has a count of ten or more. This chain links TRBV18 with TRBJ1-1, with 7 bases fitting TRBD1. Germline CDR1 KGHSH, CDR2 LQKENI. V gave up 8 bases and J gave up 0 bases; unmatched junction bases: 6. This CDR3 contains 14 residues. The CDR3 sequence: CASSPQGLNTEAFF. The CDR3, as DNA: TGTGCCAGCAGCCCACAGGGGTTGAACACTGAAGCTTTCTTT.

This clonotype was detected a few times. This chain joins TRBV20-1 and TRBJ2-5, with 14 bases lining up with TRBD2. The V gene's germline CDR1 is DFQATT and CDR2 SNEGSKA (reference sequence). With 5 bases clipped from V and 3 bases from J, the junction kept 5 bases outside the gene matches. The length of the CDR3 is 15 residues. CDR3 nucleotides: TGCAGTGCTCAACCGGGACTAGCGGGGGAAGAGACCCAGTACTTC. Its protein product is CSAQPGLAGEETQYF.

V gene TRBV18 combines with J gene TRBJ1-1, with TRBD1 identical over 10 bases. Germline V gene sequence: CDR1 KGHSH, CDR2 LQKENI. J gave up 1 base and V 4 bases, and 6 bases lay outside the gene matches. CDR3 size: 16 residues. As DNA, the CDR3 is TGTGCCAGCTCACAAGACAGGGGGCAGAAGAACACTGAAGCTTTCTTT. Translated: CASSQDRGQKNTEAFF.

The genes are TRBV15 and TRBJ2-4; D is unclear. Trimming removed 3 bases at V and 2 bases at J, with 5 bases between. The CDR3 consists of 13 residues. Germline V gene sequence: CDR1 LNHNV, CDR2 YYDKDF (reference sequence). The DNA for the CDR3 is TGTGCCACCAGCAGGGGGTCCAAAAACATTCAGTACTTC. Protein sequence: CATSRGSKNIQYF.

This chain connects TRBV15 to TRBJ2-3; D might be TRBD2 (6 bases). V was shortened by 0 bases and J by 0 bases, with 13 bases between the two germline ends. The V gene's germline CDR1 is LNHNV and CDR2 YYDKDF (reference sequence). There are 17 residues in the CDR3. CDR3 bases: TGTGCCACCAGCAGAGATCGGGTCAGCGGGAGCACAGATACGCAGTATTTT. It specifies CATSRDRVSGSTDTQYF.